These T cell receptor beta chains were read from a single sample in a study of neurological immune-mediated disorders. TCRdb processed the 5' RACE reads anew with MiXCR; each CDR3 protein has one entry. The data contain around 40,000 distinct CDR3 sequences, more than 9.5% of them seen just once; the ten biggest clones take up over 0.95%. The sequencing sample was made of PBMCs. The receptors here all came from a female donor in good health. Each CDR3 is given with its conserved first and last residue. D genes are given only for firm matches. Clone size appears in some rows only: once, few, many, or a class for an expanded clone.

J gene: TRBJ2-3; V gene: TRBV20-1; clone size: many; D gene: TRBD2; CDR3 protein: CSARDPSGSKDTQYF; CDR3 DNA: TGCAGTGCCAGGGACCCTAGCGGCTCTAAGGATACGCAGTATTTT
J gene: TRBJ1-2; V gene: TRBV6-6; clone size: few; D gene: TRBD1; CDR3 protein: CASRDPGQTYYGYTF; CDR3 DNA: TGTGCCAGCAGAGATCCGGGACAGACTTACTATGGCTACACCTTC
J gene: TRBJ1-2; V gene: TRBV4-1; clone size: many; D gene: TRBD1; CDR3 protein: CASSQETGGRYGYTF; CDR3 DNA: TGCGCCAGCAGCCAAGAGACAGGGGGTCGATATGGCTACACCTTC
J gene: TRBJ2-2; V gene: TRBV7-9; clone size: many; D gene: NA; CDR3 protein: CASSLFGNTGELFF; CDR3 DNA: TGTGCCAGCAGCTTATTTGGGAACACCGGGGAGCTGTTTTTT
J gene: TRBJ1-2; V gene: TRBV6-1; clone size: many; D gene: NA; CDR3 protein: CASSESRTGMLFNYGYTF; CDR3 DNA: TGTGCCAGCAGTGAATCCCGGACGGGGATGCTGTTCAACTATGGCTACACCTTC
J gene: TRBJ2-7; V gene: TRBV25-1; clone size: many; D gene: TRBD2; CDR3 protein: CASSSAGVSGYEQYF; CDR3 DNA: TGTGCCAGCAGTTCAGCGGGAGTAAGTGGCTACGAGCAGTACTTC
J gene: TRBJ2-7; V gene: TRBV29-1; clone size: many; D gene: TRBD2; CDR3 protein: CSGGGGSYEQYF; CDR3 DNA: TGCAGCGGGGGGGGGGGCTCCTACGAGCAGTACTTC
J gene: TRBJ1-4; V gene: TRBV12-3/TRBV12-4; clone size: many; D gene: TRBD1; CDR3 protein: CASSPTLGGQGGTNEKLFF; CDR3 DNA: TGTGCCAGCAGCCCTACCCTGGGGGGACAGGGCGGGACTAATGAAAAACTGTTTTTT
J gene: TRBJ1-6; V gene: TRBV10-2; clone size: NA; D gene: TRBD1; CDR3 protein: CASIDRGLGSPLHF; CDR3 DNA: TGCGCCAGCATAGACAGGGGGCTGGGTTCACCCCTCCACTTT
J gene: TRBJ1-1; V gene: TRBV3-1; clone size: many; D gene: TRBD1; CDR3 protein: CASRDRGNTEAFF; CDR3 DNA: TGTGCCAGCCGAGACAGGGGGAACACTGAAGCTTTCTTT
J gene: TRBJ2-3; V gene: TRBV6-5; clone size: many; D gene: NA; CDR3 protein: CASTVGYGTDTQYF; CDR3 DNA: TGTGCCAGTACCGTTGGGTATGGCACAGATACGCAGTATTTT
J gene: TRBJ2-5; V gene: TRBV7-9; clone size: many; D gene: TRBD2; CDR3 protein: CASSSTTGLAGGTPRTQYF; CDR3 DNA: TGTGCCAGCAGCTCAACCACGGGACTAGCGGGAGGCACTCCGCGGACCCAGTACTTC
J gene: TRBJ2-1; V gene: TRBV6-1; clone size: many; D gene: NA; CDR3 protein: CASSAMGPYNEQFF; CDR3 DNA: TGTGCCAGCAGTGCTATGGGTCCCTACAATGAGCAGTTCTTC
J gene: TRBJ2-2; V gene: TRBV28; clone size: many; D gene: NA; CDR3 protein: CASRVGLTGELFF; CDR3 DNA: TGTGCCAGCAGGGTGGGGCTAACCGGGGAGCTGTTTTTT
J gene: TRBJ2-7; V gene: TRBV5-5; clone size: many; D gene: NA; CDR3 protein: CASSLGASYEQYF; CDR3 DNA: TGTGCCAGCAGCTTGGGAGCTTCCTACGAGCAGTACTTC
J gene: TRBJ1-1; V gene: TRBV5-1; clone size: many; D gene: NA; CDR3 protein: CASSLAALNTEAFF; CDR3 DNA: TGCGCCAGCAGCTTGGCAGCGCTGAACACTGAAGCTTTCTTT
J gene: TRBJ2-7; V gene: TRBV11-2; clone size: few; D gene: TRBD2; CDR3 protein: CASSLIAGGPWSYEQYF; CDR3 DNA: TGTGCCAGCAGCTTAATAGCGGGAGGGCCTTGGTCCTACGAGCAGTACTTC